The 10 T cell receptor beta chains below were found in one sample sequenced in a study of T cells in tumors after PD-1 blockade. Method: immunoSEQ multiplex PCR; TCRdb's copy keeps in-frame clones and lacks some. The sample lists 30,000 to 40,000 clones; around 80% were seen once. This specimen was PBMCs, taken before anti-PD-1 treatment. These receptors were collected from a human donor with basal cell carcinoma.

The chain is built from TRBV12-3 or TRBV12-4 and TRBJ2-7; D is uncertain. This CDR3 is built from 11 residues. V gave up 4 bases and J gave up 0 bases, with 1 base separating them. CDR3 in DNA: TGTGCCAGCAGTTCCTCCTACGAGCAGTACTTC. It yields the protein CASSSSYEQYF.

The chain employs TRBV6-5 and TRBJ1-1; maybe TRBD1 (6 bases). From germline, CDR1 is MNHEY and CDR2 SVGAGI. V lost 4 bases and J lost 1, with 10 bases in between. This CDR3 comprises 14 residues. CDR3 sequence reads: CASSFGQRNTEAFF. The CDR3 DNA is TGTGCCAGCAGTTTCGGACAGAGGAACACTGAAGCTTTCTTT.

The gene calls are TRBV4-2 and TRBJ1-1; D is unresolved. Germline CDR1 and CDR2: LGHNA and YNFKEQ. Deletions cut 0 bases from V and 11 bases from J, with 10 bases between. This CDR3 is built from 12 residues. The CDR3 is CASSQDGRRAFF. Written as DNA, the CDR3 is TGTGCCAGCAGCCAAGACGGCCGAAGGGCTTTCTTT.

This clone was seen only a few times. The chain uses TRBV11-1 and TRBJ2-7; D is possibly TRBD2 (6 bases). Per germline, CDR1 SGHAT and CDR2 FQDESV (reference sequence). Trimming removed 4 bases at V and 6 bases at J, with 10 bases between. This CDR3 comprises 12 residues. CDR3: CASSSLAPEQYF. DNA of the CDR3: TGTGCCAGCAGCTCACTAGCACCCGAGCAGTACTTC.

This chain uses TRBV30 with TRBJ1-4; tentatively, D is TRBD1 (5 bases). This CDR3 has 14 residues. Trimming removed 0 bases at V and 2 bases at J, with 7 bases between. Germline V gene lookup returns CDR1 GTSNPN and CDR2 SVGIG (reference sequence). CDR3 nucleotide sequence: TGTGCCTGGAGTGTATCAGGGACTAATGAAAAACTGTTTTTT. As protein: CAWSVSGTNEKLFF. The complete variable domain, with remaining parts taken from reference TRBV30 and TRBJ1-4, reads SQTIHQWPATLVQPVGSPLSLECTVEGTSNPNLYWYRQAAGRGLQLLFYSVGIGQISSEVPQNLSASRPQDRQFILSSKKLLLSDSGFYLCAWSVSGTNEKLFFGSGTQLSVL.

This chain connects TRBV6-5 to TRBJ2-2; D may be TRBD1 (6 bases). The CDR3 is made up of 15 amino acids. From germline, CDR1 is MNHEY and CDR2 SVGAGI. V lost 0 bases, J lost 2 bases, and 7 bases lay in between. In nucleotides, the CDR3 is TGTGCCAGCAGTTACTCAGGGGGAAACACCGGGGAGCTGTTTTTT. It codes for CASSYSGGNTGELFF.

The chain joins TRBV7-9 to TRBJ2-2; D possibly uses TRBD1 or TRBD2 (5 bases each). Germline values: CDR1 SEHNR, CDR2 FQNEAQ (reference sequence). This CDR3 region has 16 residues. Trimming pared 4 bases from V and 14 bases from J, leaving 26 bases between. The CDR3 spells CASSSPALTEGKVLFF. The CDR3 coding sequence is TGTGCCAGCAGCTCCCCCGCCCTGACAGAGGGGAAGGTCCTGTTTTTT.

The chain is built from TRBV20-1 and TRBJ2-7; D is unclear. This CDR3 is built from 13 residues. Trimming removed 3 bases at V and 0 bases at J, with 9 bases between. CDR1 is DFQATT and CDR2 is SNEGSKA in the germline V gene (reference sequence). The CDR3 DNA reads as TGCAGTGCTAGTTGGCTGGACTCCTACGAGCAGTACTTC. It codes for CSASWLDSYEQYF.

V usage is TRBV6-2 or TRBV6-3 and J usage is TRBJ2-3; D is tentatively TRBD1 or TRBD2 (6 bases each). The CDR3 is 14 residues long. Germline CDR1 is MNHEY and CDR2 is SVGEGT. V lost 4 bases and J lost 5, with 13 bases in between. CDR3 sequence: CASSFRLGGDTQYF. DNA of the CDR3: TGTGCCAGCAGTTTTCGACTAGGGGGAGATACGCAGTATTTT.

The V call is TRBV7-9, the J call TRBJ2-7; D is undetermined. The ends were cut back, 4 bases at V and 6 bases at J, with 16 bases in the middle. Germline loops: CDR1 SEHNR, CDR2 FQNEAQ (reference sequence). The CDR3 extends over 14 amino acids. CDR3 in amino acids: CASSSPPTNGEQYF. CDR3 bases: TGTGCCAGCAGCTCCCCCCCTACTAATGGCGAGCAGTACTTC.